This T cell receptor beta chain was observed in a study of control samples from healthy donors and cancer patients. CDR1 SGHDT and CDR2 YYEEEE come from the germline V gene. Trimming removed 2 bases from V and 4 bases from J; junction bases left unmatched: 6. The CDR3 runs to 15 residues. Repertoires were generated with immunoSEQ multiplex PCR, while TCRdb's copy carries only in-frame clones and drops some. Of 130,000 or so clones in the sample, just under 95% were seen once. The sequencing input was PBMCs. V gene TRBV5-6 combines with J gene TRBJ1-1; 9 bases match TRBD1. The receptor was isolated from a man between 60 and 75 years old with colorectal cancer. This CDR3 reads CASSFGDRVSTEAFF. The CDR3 nucleotides read TGTGCCAGCAGCTTCGGGGACAGGGTATCCACTGAAGCTTTCTTT.